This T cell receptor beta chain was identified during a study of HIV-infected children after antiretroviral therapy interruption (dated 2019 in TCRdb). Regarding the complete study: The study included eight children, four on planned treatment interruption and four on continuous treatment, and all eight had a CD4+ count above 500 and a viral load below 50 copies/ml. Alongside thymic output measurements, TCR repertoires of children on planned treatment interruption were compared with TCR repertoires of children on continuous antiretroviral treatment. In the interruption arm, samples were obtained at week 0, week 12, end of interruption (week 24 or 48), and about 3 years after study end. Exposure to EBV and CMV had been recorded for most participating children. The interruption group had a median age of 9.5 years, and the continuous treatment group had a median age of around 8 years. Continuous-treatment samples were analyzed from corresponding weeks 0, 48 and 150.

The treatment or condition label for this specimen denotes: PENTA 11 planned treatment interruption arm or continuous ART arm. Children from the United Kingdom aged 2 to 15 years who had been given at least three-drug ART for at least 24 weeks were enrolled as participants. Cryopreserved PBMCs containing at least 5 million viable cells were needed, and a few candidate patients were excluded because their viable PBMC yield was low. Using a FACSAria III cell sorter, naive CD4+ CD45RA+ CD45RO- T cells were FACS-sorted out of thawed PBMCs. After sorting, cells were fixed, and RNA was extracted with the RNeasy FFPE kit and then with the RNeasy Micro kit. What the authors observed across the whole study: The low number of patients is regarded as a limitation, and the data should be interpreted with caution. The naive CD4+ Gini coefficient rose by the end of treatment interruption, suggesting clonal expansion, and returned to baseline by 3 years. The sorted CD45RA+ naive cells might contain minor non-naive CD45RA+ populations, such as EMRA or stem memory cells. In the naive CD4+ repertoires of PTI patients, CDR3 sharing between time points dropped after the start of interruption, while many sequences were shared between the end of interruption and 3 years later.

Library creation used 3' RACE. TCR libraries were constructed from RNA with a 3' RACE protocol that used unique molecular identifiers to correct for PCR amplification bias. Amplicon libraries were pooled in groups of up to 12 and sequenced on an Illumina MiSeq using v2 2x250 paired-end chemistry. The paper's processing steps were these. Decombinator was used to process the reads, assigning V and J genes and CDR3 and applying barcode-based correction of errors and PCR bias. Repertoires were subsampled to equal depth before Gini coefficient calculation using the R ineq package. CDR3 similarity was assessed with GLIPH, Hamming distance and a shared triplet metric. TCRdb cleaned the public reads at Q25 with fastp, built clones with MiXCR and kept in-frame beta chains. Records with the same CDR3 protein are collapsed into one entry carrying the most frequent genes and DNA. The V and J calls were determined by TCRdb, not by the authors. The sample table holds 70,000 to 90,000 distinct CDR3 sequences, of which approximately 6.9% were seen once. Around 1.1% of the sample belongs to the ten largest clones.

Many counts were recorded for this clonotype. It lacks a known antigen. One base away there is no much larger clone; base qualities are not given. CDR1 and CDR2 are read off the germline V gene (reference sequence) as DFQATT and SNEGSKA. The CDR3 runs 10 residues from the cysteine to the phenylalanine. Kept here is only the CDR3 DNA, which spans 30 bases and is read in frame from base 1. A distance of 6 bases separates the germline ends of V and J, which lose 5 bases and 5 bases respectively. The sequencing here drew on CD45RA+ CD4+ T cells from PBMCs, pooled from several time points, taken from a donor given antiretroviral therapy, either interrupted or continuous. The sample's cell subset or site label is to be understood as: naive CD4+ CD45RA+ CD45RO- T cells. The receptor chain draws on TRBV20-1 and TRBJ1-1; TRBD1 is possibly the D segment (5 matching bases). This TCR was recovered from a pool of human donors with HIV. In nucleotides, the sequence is TGCAGTGCTGGGGGTACTGAAGCTTTCTTT. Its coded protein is CSAGGTEAFF.